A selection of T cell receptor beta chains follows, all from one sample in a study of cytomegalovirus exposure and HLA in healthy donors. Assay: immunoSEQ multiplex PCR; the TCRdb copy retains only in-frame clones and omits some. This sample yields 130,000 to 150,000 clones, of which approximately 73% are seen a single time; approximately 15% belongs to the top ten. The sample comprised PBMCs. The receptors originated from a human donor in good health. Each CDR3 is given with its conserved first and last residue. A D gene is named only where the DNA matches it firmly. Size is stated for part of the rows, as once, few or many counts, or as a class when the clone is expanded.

cdr3_nt: TGTGCCAGCTCTTCCTCTAGGGACAGATCGCAAGCTTTCTTT
cdr3_aa: CASSSSRDRSQAFF
d_call: TRBD1
j_call: TRBJ1-1
v_call: TRBV6-6
clone_size: .

cdr3_nt: TGTGCCAGCAGTCCCAGGGGCTTGCGGGAGACCCAGTACTTC
cdr3_aa: CASSPRGLRETQYF
d_call: .
j_call: TRBJ2-5
v_call: TRBV6-6
clone_size: .

cdr3_nt: TGTGCCAGCAGCTTTGAGGTCGGCTCGTCTGGTGGCTACACCTTC
cdr3_aa: CASSFEVGSSGGYTF
d_call: .
j_call: TRBJ1-2
v_call: TRBV7-8
clone_size: .

cdr3_nt: TGTGCCTGGAATCGGTTTCCAGATACGCAGTATTTT
cdr3_aa: CAWNRFPDTQYF
d_call: .
j_call: TRBJ2-3
v_call: TRBV30
clone_size: .

cdr3_nt: TGTGCCAGTAGTATTATCAGTAACTCCTACGAGCAGTACTTC
cdr3_aa: CASSIISNSYEQYF
d_call: .
j_call: TRBJ2-7
v_call: TRBV19
clone_size: .

cdr3_nt: TGTGCTAGTGGTTCCCGGACAGGGGTGAACACTGAAGCTTTCTTT
cdr3_aa: CASGSRTGVNTEAFF
d_call: TRBD1
j_call: TRBJ1-1
v_call: TRBV12-5
clone_size: .

cdr3_nt: TGCGCCAGCAGCGGGACTAGCACGGCAGAGACCCAGTACTTC
cdr3_aa: CASSGTSTAETQYF
d_call: TRBD2
j_call: TRBJ2-5
v_call: TRBV5-1
clone_size: .

cdr3_nt: TGTGCCAGCAGTTACAGTCAGGGCCTCTATGGCTACACCTTC
cdr3_aa: CASSYSQGLYGYTF
d_call: .
j_call: TRBJ1-2
v_call: TRBV6-6
clone_size: .

cdr3_nt: TGTGCCATCAGGGGGACTAGCGGGGGAGGAAAGACCCAGTACTTC
cdr3_aa: CAIRGTSGGGKTQYF
d_call: TRBD2
j_call: TRBJ2-5
v_call: TRBV10-3
clone_size: .

cdr3_nt: TGTGCCAGCAGCCGGGACTCTCGCGGGGAAAAACTGTTTTTT
cdr3_aa: CASSRDSRGEKLFF
d_call: .
j_call: TRBJ1-4
v_call: TRBV5-6
clone_size: .

cdr3_nt: TGTGCCAGCAGTCGAAGCAGGGCTTACGAGCAGTACTTC
cdr3_aa: CASSRSRAYEQYF
d_call: .
j_call: TRBJ2-7
v_call: TRBV27
clone_size: .

cdr3_nt: TGCGCCAGCAGCCAAGAAGCTAGCGGCACGTACTACGAGCAGTACTTC
cdr3_aa: CASSQEASGTYYEQYF
d_call: TRBD2
j_call: TRBJ2-7
v_call: TRBV4-1
clone_size: few

cdr3_nt: TGTGCCAGCAGTTACCGGGGCTATAATTCACCCCTCCACTTT
cdr3_aa: CASSYRGYNSPLHF
d_call: .
j_call: TRBJ1-6
v_call: TRBV6-6
clone_size: .

cdr3_nt: TGTGCCAGCAGCTACGGACAGGGGGCCGGTCAGCCCCAGCATTTT
cdr3_aa: CASSYGQGAGQPQHF
d_call: TRBD1
j_call: TRBJ1-5
v_call: TRBV6-1
clone_size: few

cdr3_nt: TGCGCCAGCAGCCCAGGACAGGCCTACGAGCAGTACTTC
cdr3_aa: CASSPGQAYEQYF
d_call: TRBD1
j_call: TRBJ2-7
v_call: TRBV4-1
clone_size: .

cdr3_nt: TGCAGTGCTAGCCTAGCGAATGAGCAGTTCTTC
cdr3_aa: CSASLANEQFF
d_call: .
j_call: TRBJ2-1
v_call: TRBV20-1
clone_size: .

cdr3_nt: TGCAGCGTTGAAGATCCGGGGACTAGCGGGGCCACAGATACGCAGTATTTT
cdr3_aa: CSVEDPGTSGATDTQYF
d_call: TRBD2
j_call: TRBJ2-3
v_call: TRBV29-1
clone_size: .

cdr3_nt: TGTGCCAGCAGTTACGGGACAGGGGGCTACGAGCAGTACTTC
cdr3_aa: CASSYGTGGYEQYF
d_call: TRBD1
j_call: TRBJ2-7
v_call: TRBV6-5
clone_size: .

cdr3_nt: TGTGCCATCAGTGAAAGACAGACGGACACTGAAGCTTTCTTT
cdr3_aa: CAISERQTDTEAFF
d_call: .
j_call: TRBJ1-1
v_call: TRBV10-3
clone_size: .

cdr3_nt: TGTGCCTGGGACAGGGGCGCGAACACCGGGGAGCTGTTTTTT
cdr3_aa: CAWDRGANTGELFF
d_call: TRBD1
j_call: TRBJ2-2
v_call: TRBV30
clone_size: .

cdr3_nt: TGTGCCATCAGTAGCGACAGGGACACTGAAGCTTTCTTT
cdr3_aa: CAISSDRDTEAFF
d_call: TRBD1
j_call: TRBJ1-1
v_call: TRBV10-3
clone_size: .

cdr3_nt: TGTGCCAGCAGCTTCGGGACAGTTAACACCGGGGAGCTGTTTTTT
cdr3_aa: CASSFGTVNTGELFF
d_call: TRBD1
j_call: TRBJ2-2
v_call: TRBV11-1
clone_size: .

cdr3_nt: TGTGCCAGCAGCTTAACTCCGGGCGGGGAGCTGTTTTTT
cdr3_aa: CASSLTPGGELFF
d_call: .
j_call: TRBJ2-2
v_call: TRBV7-3
clone_size: .

cdr3_nt: TGCGCCAGCAGTGATTTCGGGCGGGACGGGACCTACGAGCAGTACTTC
cdr3_aa: CASSDFGRDGTYEQYF
d_call: .
j_call: TRBJ2-7
v_call: TRBV10-1
clone_size: once

cdr3_nt: TGTGCCAGCAGTTACTCGTCTAGCGGGGCGGCTGATACGCAGTATTTT
cdr3_aa: CASSYSSSGAADTQYF
d_call: TRBD2
j_call: TRBJ2-3
v_call: TRBV6-5
clone_size: .

cdr3_nt: TGTGCCATCAGTGAGTCGTGGGAGGTTGCCGGGGAGCTGTTTTTT
cdr3_aa: CAISESWEVAGELFF
d_call: .
j_call: TRBJ2-2
v_call: TRBV10-3
clone_size: .

cdr3_nt: TGTGCCAGCAGCGTTGGGACAGGAGACTACAATGAGCAGTTCTTC
cdr3_aa: CASSVGTGDYNEQFF
d_call: TRBD1
j_call: TRBJ2-1
v_call: TRBV9
clone_size: .

cdr3_nt: TGTGCCAGCTCACCGAGTGTGACTATTGTCCGGGACAATGAGCAGTTCTTC
cdr3_aa: CASSPSVTIVRDNEQFF
d_call: .
j_call: TRBJ2-1
v_call: TRBV18
clone_size: .

cdr3_nt: TGTGCCAGCAGCTTTGGAGGTTTGTCGAACACTGAAGCTTTCTTT
cdr3_aa: CASSFGGLSNTEAFF
d_call: .
j_call: TRBJ1-1
v_call: TRBV7-9
clone_size: .